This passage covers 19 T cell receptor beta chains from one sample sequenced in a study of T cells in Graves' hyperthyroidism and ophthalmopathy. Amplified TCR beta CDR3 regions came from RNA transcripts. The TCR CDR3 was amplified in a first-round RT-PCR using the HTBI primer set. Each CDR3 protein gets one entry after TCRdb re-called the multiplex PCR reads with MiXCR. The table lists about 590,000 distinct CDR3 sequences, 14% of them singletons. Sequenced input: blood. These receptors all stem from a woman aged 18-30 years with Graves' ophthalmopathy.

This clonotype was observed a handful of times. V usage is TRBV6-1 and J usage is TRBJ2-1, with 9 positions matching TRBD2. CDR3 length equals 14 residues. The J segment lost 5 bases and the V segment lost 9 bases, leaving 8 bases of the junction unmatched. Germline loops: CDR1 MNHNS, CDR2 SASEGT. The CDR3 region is CASRTGLADNEQFF. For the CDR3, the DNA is TGTGCCAGTCGGACGGGACTAGCTGACAATGAGCAGTTCTTC.

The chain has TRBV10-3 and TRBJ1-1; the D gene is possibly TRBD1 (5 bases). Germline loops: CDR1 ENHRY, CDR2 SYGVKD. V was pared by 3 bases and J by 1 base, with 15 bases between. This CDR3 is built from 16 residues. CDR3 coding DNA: TGTGCCATCAGTGAAGGCAGGGCTGCAGCGAACACTGAAGCTTTCTTT. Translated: CAISEGRAAANTEAFF.

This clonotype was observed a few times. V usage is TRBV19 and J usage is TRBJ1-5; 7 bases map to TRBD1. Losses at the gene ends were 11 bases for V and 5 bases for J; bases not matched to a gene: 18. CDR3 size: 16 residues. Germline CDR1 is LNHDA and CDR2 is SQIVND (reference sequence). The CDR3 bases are TGTGCCTCTAAAAGGGGGCAGGCAGGATCCCATCAGCCCCAGCATTTT. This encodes CASKRGQAGSHQPQHF.

CDR3 sequence reads: CASSSMTGGNNQPQHF. Written as DNA, the CDR3 is TGTGCCAGCAGCTCGATGACAGGGGGAAACAATCAGCCCCAGCATTTT. The chain couples TRBV7-2 to TRBJ1-5, with 9 bases identical to TRBD1. Germline assignment: CDR1 SGHTA and CDR2 FQGNSA. The V gene end was trimmed by 4 bases and the J gene end by 3 bases; junction bases not matched to a gene: 7. The CDR3 totals 16 residues. Filled out from reference TRBV7-2 and TRBJ1-5, the complete variable domain reads GAGVSQSPSNKVTEKGKDVELRCDPISGHTALYWYRQSLGQGLEFLIYFQGNSAPDKSGLPSDRFSAERTGGSVSTLTIQRTQQEDSAVYLCASSSMTGGNNQPQHFGDGTRLSIL.

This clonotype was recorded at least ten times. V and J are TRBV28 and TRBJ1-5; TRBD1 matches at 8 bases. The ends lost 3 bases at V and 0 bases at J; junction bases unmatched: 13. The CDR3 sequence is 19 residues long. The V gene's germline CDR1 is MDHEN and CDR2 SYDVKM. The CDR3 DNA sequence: TGTGCCAGCAGTTTTGTTCGGGACAGGACCATCCATAGCAATCAGCCCCAGCATTTT. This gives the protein CASSFVRDRTIHSNQPQHF.

The CDR3 DNA reads as TGTGCCAGCAGTTATACTAGCGGGAGGCCCAATGAGCAGTTCTTC. Residues: CASSYTSGRPNEQFF. This chain uses TRBV12-3 or TRBV12-4 with TRBJ2-1; 12 nucleotides match TRBD2. The CDR3 spans 15 residues. J lost 6 bases, V lost 4 bases, and 4 bases had no gene match.

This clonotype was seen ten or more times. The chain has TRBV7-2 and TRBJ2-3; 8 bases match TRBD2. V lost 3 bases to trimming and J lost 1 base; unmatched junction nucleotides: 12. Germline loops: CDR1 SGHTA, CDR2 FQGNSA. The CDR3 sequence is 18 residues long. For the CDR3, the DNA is TGTGCCAGCAGCTTTACCGGGAGGGCCGGATTTGGCACAGATACGCAGTATTTT. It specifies CASSFTGRAGFGTDTQYF.

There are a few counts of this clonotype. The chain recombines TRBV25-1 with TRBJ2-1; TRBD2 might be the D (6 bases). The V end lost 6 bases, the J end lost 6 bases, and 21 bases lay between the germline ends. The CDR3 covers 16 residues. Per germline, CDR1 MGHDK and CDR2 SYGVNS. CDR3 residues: CASSQRAGSEGNEQFF. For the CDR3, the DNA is TGTGCCAGCAGCCAGAGGGCCGGGAGTGAGGGCAATGAGCAGTTCTTC.

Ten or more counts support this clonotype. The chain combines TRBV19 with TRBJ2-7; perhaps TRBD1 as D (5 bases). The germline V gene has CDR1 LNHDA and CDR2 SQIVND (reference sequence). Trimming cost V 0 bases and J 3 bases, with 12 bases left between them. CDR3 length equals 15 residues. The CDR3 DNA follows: TGTGCCAGTAGTATAGACCAGGGCCAACACTACGAGCAGTACTTC. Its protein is CASSIDQGQHYEQYF.

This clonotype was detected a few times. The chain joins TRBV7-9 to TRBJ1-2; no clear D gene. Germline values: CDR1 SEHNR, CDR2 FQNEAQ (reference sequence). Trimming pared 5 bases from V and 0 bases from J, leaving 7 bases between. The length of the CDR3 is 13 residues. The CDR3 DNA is TGTGCCAGCAGCGCCGCTGCTAACTATGGCTACACCTTC. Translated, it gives CASSAAANYGYTF.

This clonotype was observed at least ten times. As DNA, the CDR3 is TGTGCCTGGACTAGCGGGAGGACAGATACGCAGTATTTT. Its protein is CAWTSGRTDTQYF. V gene TRBV30 combines with J gene TRBJ2-3; TRBD2 agrees at 11 bases. The CDR3 has 13 amino acids. CDR1 is GTSNPN, CDR2 SVGIG, per germline (reference sequence). Losses at the gene ends were 4 bases for V and 3 bases for J; bases not matched to a gene: 0.

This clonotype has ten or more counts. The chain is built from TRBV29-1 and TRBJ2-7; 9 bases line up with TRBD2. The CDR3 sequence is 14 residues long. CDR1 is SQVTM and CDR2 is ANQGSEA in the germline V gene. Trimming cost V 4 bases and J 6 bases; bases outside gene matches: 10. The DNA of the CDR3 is TGCAGCGTTGGGAATAGCGGGAGCTCCAGCGAGCAGTACTTC. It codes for CSVGNSGSSSEQYF.

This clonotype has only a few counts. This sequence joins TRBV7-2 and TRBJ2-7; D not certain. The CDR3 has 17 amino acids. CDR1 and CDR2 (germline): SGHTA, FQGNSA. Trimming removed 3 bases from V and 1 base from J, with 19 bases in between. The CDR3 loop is CASSFGRGPASSYEQYF. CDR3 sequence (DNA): TGTGCCAGCAGCTTCGGGCGCGGACCCGCCTCGTCCTACGAGCAGTACTTC.

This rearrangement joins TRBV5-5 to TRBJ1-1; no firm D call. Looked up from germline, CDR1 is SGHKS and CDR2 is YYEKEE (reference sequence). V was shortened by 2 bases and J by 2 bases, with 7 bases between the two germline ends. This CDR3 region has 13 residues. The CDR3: CASSFSDNTEAFF. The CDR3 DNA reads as TGTGCCAGCAGCTTCTCGGATAACACTGAAGCTTTCTTT.

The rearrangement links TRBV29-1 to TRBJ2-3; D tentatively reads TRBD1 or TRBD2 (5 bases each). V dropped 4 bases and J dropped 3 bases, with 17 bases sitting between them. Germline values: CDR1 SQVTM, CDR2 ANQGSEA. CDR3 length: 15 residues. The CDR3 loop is CSVVIGASGTDTQYF. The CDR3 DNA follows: TGCAGCGTTGTGATAGGGGCTTCGGGGACAGATACGCAGTATTTT.

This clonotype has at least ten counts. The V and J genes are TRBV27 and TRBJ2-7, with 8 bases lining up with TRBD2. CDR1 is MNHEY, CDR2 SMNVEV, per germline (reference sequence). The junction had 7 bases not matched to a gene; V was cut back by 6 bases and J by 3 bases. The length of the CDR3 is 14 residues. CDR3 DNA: TGTGCCAGCAGACCGGGACTAGAACTCTACGAGCAGTACTTC. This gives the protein CASRPGLELYEQYF.

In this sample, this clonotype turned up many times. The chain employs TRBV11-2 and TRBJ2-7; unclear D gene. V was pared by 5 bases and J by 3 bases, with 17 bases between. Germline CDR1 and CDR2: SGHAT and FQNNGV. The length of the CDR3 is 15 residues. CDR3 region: CASSQLGARDYEQYF. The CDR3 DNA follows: TGTGCCAGCAGCCAGCTGGGCGCAAGGGACTACGAGCAGTACTTC.

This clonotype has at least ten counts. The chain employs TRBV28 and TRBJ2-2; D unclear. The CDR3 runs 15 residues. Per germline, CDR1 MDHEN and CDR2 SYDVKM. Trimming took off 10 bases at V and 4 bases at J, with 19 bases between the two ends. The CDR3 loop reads CAINADMTGTGELFF. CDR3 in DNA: TGTGCCATTAACGCCGATATGACGGGCACCGGGGAGCTGTTTTTT.

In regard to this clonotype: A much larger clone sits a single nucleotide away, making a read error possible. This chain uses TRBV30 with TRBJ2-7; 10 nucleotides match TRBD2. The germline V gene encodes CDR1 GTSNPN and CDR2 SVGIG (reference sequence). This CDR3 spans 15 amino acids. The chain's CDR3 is CAWSRLAGATYGQYF. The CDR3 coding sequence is TGTGCCTGGAGTAGGCTAGCGGGGGCGACCTACGGGCAGTACTTC. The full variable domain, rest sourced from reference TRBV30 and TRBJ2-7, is SQTIHQWPATLVQPVGSPLSLECTVEGTSNPNLYWYRQAAGRGLQLLFYSVGIGQISSEVPQNLSASRPQDRQFILSSKKLLLSDSGFYLCAWSRLAGATYGQYFGPGTRLTVT.